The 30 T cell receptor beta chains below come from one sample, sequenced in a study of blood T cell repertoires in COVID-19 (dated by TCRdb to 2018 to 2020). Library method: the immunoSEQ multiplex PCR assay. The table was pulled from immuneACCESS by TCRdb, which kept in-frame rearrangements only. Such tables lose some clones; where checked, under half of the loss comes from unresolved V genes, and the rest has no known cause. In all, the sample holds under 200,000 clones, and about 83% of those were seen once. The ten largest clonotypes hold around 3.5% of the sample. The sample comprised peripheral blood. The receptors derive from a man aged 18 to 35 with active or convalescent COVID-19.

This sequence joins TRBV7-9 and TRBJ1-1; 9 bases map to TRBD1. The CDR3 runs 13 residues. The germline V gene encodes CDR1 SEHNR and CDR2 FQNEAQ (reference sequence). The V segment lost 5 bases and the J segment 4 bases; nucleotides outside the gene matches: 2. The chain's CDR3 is CASSAQGATEAFF. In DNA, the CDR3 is TGTGCCAGCAGCGCACAGGGGGCCACTGAAGCTTTCTTT.

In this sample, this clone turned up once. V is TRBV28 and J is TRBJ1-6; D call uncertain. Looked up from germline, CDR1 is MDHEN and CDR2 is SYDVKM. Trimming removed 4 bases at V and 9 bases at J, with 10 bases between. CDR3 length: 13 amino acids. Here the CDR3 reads CASSSVESSPLHF. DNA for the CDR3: TGTGCCAGCAGTTCGGTGGAGAGTTCACCCCTCCACTTT. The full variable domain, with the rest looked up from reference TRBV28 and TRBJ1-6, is DVKVTQSSRYLVKRTGEKVFLECVQDMDHENMFWYRQDPGLGLRLIYFSYDVKMKEKGDIPEGYSVSREKKERFSLILESASTNQTSMYLCASSSVESSPLHFGNGTRLTVT.

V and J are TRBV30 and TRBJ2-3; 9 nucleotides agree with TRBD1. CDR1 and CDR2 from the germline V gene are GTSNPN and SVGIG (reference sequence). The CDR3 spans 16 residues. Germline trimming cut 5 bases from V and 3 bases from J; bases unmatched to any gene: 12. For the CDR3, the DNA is TGTGCCTGGGCAACACAGGGGGCAGTAAGAACAGATACGCAGTATTTT. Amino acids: CAWATQGAVRTDTQYF. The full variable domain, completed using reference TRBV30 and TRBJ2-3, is SQTIHQWPATLVQPVGSPLSLECTVEGTSNPNLYWYRQAAGRGLQLLFYSVGIGQISSEVPQNLSASRPQDRQFILSSKKLLLSDSGFYLCAWATQGAVRTDTQYFGPGTRLTVL.

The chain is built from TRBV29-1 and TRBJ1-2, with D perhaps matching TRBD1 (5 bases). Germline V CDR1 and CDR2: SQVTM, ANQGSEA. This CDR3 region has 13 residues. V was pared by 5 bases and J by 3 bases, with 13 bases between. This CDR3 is CSVRSTRDYGYTF. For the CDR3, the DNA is TGCAGCGTTAGGTCCACCAGGGACTATGGCTACACCTTC.

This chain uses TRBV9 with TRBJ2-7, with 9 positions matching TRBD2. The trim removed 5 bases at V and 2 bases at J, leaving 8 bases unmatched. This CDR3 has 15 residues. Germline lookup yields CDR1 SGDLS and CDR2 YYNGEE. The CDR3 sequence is CASSLQAGGPYEQYF. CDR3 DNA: TGTGCCAGCAGTCTACAAGCGGGAGGTCCCTACGAGCAGTACTTC.

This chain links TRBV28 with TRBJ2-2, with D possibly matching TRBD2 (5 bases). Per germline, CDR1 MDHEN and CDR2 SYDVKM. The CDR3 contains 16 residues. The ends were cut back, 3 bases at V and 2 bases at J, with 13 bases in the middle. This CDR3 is CASSFPRGGNTGELFF. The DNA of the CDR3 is TGTGCCAGCAGTTTCCCCCGGGGTGGAAACACCGGGGAGCTGTTTTTT.

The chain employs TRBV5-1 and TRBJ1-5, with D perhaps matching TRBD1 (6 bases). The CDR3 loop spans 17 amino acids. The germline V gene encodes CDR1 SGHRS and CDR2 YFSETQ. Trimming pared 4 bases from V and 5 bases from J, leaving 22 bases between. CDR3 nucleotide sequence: TGCGCCAGCAGCCATCTTACAGGGCCGGAGGCCCATCAGCCCCAGCATTTT. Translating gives CASSHLTGPEAHQPQHF.

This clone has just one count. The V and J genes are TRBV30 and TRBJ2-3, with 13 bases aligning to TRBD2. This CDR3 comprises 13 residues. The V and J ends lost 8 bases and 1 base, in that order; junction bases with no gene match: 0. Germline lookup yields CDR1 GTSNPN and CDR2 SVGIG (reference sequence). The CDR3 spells CAGTSGGTDTQYF. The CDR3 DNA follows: TGTGCCGGGACTAGCGGGGGCACAGATACGCAGTATTTT.

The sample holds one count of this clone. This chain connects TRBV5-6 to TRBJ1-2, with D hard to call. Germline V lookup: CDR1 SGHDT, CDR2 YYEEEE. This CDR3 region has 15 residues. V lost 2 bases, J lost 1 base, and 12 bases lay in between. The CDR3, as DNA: TGTGCCAGCAGCTTAGTAGAGGGCTTTAACTATGGCTACACCTTC. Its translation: CASSLVEGFNYGYTF.

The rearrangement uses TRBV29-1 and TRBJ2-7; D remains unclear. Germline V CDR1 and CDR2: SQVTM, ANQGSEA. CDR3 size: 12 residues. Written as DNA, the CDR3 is TGCAGTCACGGCGACAACTCCTACGAGCAGTACTTC. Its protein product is CSHGDNSYEQYF.

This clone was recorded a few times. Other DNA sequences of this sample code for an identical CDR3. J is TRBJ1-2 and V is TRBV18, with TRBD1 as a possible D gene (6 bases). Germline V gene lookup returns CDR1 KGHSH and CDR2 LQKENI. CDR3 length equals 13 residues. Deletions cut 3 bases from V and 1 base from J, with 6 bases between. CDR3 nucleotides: TGTGCCAGCTCACCGGACAGTAACTATGGCTACACCTTC. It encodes CASSPDSNYGYTF.

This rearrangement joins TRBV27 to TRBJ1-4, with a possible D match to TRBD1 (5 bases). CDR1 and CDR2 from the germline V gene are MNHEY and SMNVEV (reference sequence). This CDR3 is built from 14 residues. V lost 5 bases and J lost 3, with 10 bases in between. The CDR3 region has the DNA TGTGCCAGCAGTCGCAGGGCGGCTAATGAAAAACTGTTTTTT. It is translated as CASSRRAANEKLFF. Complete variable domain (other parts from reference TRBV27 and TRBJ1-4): EAQVTQNPRYLITVTGKKLTVTCSQNMNHEYMSWYRQDPGLGLRQIYYSMNVEVTDKGDVPEGYKVSRKEKRNFPLILESPSPNQTSLYFCASSRRAANEKLFFGSGTQLSVL.

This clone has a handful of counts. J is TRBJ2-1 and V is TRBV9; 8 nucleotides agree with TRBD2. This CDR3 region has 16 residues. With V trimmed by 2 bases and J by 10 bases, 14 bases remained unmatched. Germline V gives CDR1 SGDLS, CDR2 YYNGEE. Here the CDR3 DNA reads TGTGCCAGCAGCGTGGACCCGGGAGGGGACTCTCGGGAGCAGTTCTTC. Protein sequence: CASSVDPGGDSREQFF.

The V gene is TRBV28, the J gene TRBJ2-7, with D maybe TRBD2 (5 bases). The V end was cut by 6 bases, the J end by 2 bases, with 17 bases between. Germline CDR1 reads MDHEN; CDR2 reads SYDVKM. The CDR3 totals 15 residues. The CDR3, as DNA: TGTGCCAGCAGCCATATCGTGGGGAGTACCTACGAGCAGTACTTC. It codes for CASSHIVGSTYEQYF.

The CDR3 DNA is TGTGCCAGCAGCCCCCCAACAGATACGCAGTATTTT. This encodes CASSPPTDTQYF. J is TRBJ2-3 and V is TRBV11-1; D call uncertain. Germline V lookup: CDR1 SGHAT, CDR2 FQDESV (reference sequence). V lost 5 bases, J lost 3 bases, and 6 bases lay in between. The CDR3 consists of 12 residues.

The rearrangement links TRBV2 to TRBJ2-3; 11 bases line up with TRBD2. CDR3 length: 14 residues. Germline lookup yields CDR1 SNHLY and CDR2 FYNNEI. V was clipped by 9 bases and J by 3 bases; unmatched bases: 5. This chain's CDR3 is CASQLAGVTDTQYF. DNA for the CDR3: TGTGCCAGTCAACTAGCGGGAGTGACAGATACGCAGTATTTT. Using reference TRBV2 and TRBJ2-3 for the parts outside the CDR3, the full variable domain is EPEVTQTPSHQVTQMGQEVILRCVPISNHLYFYWYRQILGQKVEFLVSFYNNEISEKSEIFDDQFSVERPDGSNFTLKIRSTKLEDSAMYFCASQLAGVTDTQYFGPGTRLTVL.

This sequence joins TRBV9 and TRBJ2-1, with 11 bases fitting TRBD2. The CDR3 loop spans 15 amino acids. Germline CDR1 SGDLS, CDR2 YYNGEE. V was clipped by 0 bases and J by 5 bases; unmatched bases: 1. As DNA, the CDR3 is TGTGCCAGCAGCGTAGCTAGCGGGAGGAACAATGAGCAGTTCTTC. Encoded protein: CASSVASGRNNEQFF.

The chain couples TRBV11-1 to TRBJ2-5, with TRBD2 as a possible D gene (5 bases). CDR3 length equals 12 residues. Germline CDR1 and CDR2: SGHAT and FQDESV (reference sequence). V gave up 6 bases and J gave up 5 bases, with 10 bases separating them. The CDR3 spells CASSGGTETQYF. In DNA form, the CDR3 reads TGTGCCAGCAGTGGAGGTACGGAGACCCAGTACTTC.

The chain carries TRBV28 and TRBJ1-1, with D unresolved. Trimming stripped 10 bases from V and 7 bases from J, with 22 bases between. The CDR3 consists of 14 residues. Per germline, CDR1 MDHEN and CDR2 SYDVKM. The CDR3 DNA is TGTGCCACCACCCGGGTTTCTAGAGGATTTGAAGCTTTCTTT. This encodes CATTRVSRGFEAFF. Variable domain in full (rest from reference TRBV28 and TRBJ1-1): DVKVTQSSRYLVKRTGEKVFLECVQDMDHENMFWYRQDPGLGLRLIYFSYDVKMKEKGDIPEGYSVSREKKERFSLILESASTNQTSMYLCATTRVSRGFEAFFGQGTRLTVV.

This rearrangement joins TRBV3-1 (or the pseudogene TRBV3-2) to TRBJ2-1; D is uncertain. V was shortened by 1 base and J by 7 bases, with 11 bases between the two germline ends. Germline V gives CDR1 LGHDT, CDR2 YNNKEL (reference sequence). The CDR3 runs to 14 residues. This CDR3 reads CASSQVDSLNEQFF. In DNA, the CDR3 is TGTGCCAGCAGCCAAGTTGACTCCCTGAATGAGCAGTTCTTC.

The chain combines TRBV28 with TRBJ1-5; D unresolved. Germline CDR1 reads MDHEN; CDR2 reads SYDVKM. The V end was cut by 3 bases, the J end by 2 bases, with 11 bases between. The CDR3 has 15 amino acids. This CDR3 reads CASSLQPAGNQPQHF. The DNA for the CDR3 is TGTGCCAGCAGTTTGCAGCCGGCGGGCAATCAGCCCCAGCATTTT.

The CDR3 loop reads CASSLSLVGGQPQHF. The CDR3 nucleotides read TGTGCCAGCAGCTTAAGTTTGGTAGGAGGTCAGCCCCAGCATTTT. This rearrangement joins TRBV7-2 to TRBJ1-5, with D uncertain. Deletions cut 2 bases from V and 6 bases from J, with 14 bases between. CDR1 is SGHTA, CDR2 FQGNSA, per germline. The CDR3 contains 15 residues.

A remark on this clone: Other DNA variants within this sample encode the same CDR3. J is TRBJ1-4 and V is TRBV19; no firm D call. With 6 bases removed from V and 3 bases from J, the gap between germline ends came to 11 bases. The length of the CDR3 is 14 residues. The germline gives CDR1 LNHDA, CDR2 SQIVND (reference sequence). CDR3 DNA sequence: TGTGCCAGTAGACGACTCTCTGCTAATGAAAAACTGTTTTTT. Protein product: CASRRLSANEKLFF. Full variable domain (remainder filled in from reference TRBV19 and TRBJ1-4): DGGITQSPKYLFRKEGQNVTLSCEQNLNHDAMYWYRQDPGQGLRLIYYSQIVNDFQKGDIAEGYSVSREKKESFPLTVTSAQKNPTAFYLCASRRLSANEKLFFGSGTQLSVL.

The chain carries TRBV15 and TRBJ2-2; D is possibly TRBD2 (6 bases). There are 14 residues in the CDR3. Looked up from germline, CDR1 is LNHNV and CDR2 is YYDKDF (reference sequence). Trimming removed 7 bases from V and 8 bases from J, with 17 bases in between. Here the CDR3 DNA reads TGTGCCACCACTGAAACTTACGGGGGAGGGGAGCTGTTTTTT. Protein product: CATTETYGGGELFF.

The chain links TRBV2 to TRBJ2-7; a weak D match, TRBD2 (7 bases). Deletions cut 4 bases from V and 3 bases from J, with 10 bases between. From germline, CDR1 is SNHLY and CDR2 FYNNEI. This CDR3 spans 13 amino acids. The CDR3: CASSVGGLYEQYV. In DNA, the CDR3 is TGTGCCAGCAGTGTCGGGGGGCTCTACGAGCAGTACGTC.

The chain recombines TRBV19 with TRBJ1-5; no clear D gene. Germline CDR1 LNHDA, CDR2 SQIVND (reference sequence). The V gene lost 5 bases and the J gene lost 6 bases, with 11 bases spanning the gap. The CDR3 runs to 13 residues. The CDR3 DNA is TGTGCCAGTAGTGTACAGCTGAGTCAGCCCCAGCATTTT. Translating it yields CASSVQLSQPQHF.

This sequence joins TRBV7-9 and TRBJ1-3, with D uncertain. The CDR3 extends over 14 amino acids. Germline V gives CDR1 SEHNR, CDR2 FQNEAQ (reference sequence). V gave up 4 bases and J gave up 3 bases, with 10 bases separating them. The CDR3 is CASSWGGGGNTIYF. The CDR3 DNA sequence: TGTGCCAGCAGCTGGGGAGGCGGTGGAAACACCATATATTTT.

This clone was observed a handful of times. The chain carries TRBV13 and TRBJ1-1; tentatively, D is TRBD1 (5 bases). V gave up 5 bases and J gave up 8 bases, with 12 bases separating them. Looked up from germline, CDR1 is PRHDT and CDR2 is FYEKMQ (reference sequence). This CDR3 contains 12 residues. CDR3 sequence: CASSPWRGEAFF. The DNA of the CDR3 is TGTGCCAGCAGCCCTTGGAGGGGCGAAGCTTTCTTT.

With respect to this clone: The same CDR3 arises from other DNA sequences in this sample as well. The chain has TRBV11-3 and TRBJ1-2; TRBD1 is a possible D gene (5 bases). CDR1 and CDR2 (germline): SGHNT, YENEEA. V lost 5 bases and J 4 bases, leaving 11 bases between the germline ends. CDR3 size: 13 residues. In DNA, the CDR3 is TGTGCCAGCAGCCCGCAGGGTGCCTATGGCTACACCTTC. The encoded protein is CASSPQGAYGYTF.

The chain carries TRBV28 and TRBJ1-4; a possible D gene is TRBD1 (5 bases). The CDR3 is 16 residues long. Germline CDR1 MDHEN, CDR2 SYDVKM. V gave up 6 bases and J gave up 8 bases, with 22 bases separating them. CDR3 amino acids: CASSPTQDGGFEKLFF. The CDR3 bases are TGTGCCAGCAGCCCCACCCAGGACGGGGGGTTCGAAAAACTGTTTTTT.